This entry lists 15 T cell receptor beta chains sequenced from one sample in a study of long-term antiretroviral therapy in people with HIV (dated 2022 in TCRdb). The immunoSEQ hsTCRB v3.0 assay was used at survey level resolution to sequence the TRB variable region. Imported from immuneACCESS, the table was reduced by TCRdb to in-frame sequences with V and J called. These copies leave out some clones; in studies compared against another copy, an unresolved V gene accounts for under half, and the cause of the remainder is not known. Within this sample are 25,000 to 30,000 clones, with roughly 80% of them counted one time only. Of the sample, 9% to 10% falls within the top ten clones. The specimen was unsorted PBMCs, collected 3 years after starting antiretroviral therapy. These receptors were obtained from a man between 35 and 55 years old with HIV.

J is TRBJ1-4 and V is TRBV19; D unresolved. CDR1 LNHDA and CDR2 SQIVND come from the germline V gene (reference sequence). V was cut by 7 bases and J by 1 base, with 16 bases left in between. This CDR3 has 16 amino acids. In DNA form, the CDR3 reads TGTGCCAGTAAAGGTGTAGGCCGCAGAACTAATGAAAAACTGTTTTTT. Translating it yields CASKGVGRRTNEKLFF. Full variable domain (outside the CDR3, taken from reference TRBV19 and TRBJ1-4): DGGITQSPKYLFRKEGQNVTLSCEQNLNHDAMYWYRQDPGQGLRLIYYSQIVNDFQKGDIAEGYSVSREKKESFPLTVTSAQKNPTAFYLCASKGVGRRTNEKLFFGSGTQLSVL.

The CDR3 DNA sequence: TGCGCCAGCAGCGGAGGTATTAGCTCCTACGAGCAGTACTTC. It yields the protein CASSGGISSYEQYF. The rearrangement joins TRBV10-2 to TRBJ2-7, with D tentatively TRBD2 (5 bases). Germline-derived CDR1 and CDR2 are WSHSY and SAAADI. The CDR3 runs 14 residues. Trimming shortened V by 6 bases and J by 0 bases, and 12 bases separated the two germline ends.

CDR3 DNA sequence: TGTGCCAGCAGCCAGGGACTTACCTCTAGCACAGATACGCAGTATTTT. This translates into CASSQGLTSSTDTQYF. This rearrangement joins TRBV28 to TRBJ2-3, with a tentative D call TRBD2 (6 bases). Trimming shortened V by 6 bases and J by 0 bases, and 16 bases separated the two germline ends. The CDR3 spans 16 residues. In germline, CDR1 is MDHEN, CDR2 SYDVKM.

The chain has TRBV4-2 and TRBJ2-3, with 12 bases that match TRBD2. CDR3 size: 15 residues. V shed 4 bases, J shed 4 bases, and the junction held 3 bases outside the gene matches. Germline loops: CDR1 LGHNA, CDR2 YNFKEQ. The DNA for the CDR3 is TGTGCCAGCAGCCGACTAGCGGGAGAATCAGATACGCAGTATTTT. It encodes CASSRLAGESDTQYF.

The chain couples TRBV6-5 to TRBJ2-5; 8 bases match TRBD1. After removal of 0 bases from V and 2 bases from J, the junction contained 2 bases not matched to a gene. Germline V gene lookup returns CDR1 MNHEY and CDR2 SVGAGI. The CDR3 totals 15 residues. The CDR3 DNA follows: TGTGCCAGCAGTTACTCGGACAGGGAGCAAGAGACCCAGTACTTC. Translation: CASSYSDREQETQYF.

The chain has TRBV6-1 and TRBJ1-2; possible D gene TRBD1, 6 bases. Germline V gene sequence: CDR1 MNHNS, CDR2 SASEGT. The CDR3 has 12 residues. V lost 4 bases to trimming and J lost 6 bases, with 9 bases between them. The CDR3 region has the DNA TGTGCCAGCAGTGGGACAGAGCATGGCTACACCTTC. It codes for CASSGTEHGYTF.

By share, this clone counts as large. J is TRBJ1-2 and V is TRBV2; 9 bases align to TRBD1. V gave up 1 base and J gave up 4 bases; unmatched junction bases: 1. CDR3 length: 14 residues. Looked up from germline, CDR1 is SNHLY and CDR2 is FYNNEI. The CDR3 nucleotides read TGTGCCAGCAGTGAAGAGACAGGGGGCTATGGCTACACCTTC. It is translated as CASSEETGGYGYTF.

This clone was picked up one time. The chain is built from TRBV18 and TRBJ1-4; D perhaps matches TRBD1 (6 bases). This CDR3 contains 12 residues. The V and J ends lost 2 bases and 11 bases respectively, with 9 bases between them. The germline V gene has CDR1 KGHSH and CDR2 LQKENI. For the CDR3, the DNA is TGTGCCAGCTCACCATGGCAGGGGAAACTGTTTTTT. It is translated as CASSPWQGKLFF.

This clone was counted once. The chain carries TRBV5-1 and TRBJ1-3, with a tentative D call TRBD1 (6 bases). The CDR3 length is 14 residues. V dropped 0 bases and J dropped 3 bases, with 7 bases sitting between them. CDR1 is SGHRS and CDR2 is YFSETQ in the germline V gene. CDR3 nucleotides: TGCGCCAGCAGCTTGGAAGGGGGTGGAAACACCATATATTTT. It is translated as CASSLEGGGNTIYF.

V gene TRBV5-4 combines with J gene TRBJ1-5; D is perhaps TRBD1 (5 bases). V shed 4 bases and J shed 9 bases, with 14 bases lying between them. Germline V gene sequence: CDR1 SGHNT, CDR2 YYREEE (reference sequence). The CDR3 has 13 amino acids. This CDR3 reads CASSPGGDLPQHF. The CDR3 DNA reads TGTGCCAGCAGCCCCGGGGGGGATCTGCCCCAGCATTTT.

The V call is TRBV7-9, the J call TRBJ1-1, with D possibly TRBD1 on 6 matching bases. V was cut by 5 bases and J by 4 bases, with 11 bases left in between. Germline V gene sequence: CDR1 SEHNR, CDR2 FQNEAQ (reference sequence). This CDR3 comprises 13 residues. In DNA, the CDR3 is TGTGCCAGCAGCGTAGGGGGTGGCACTGAAGCTTTCTTT. Translating it yields CASSVGGGTEAFF.

V is TRBV30 and J is TRBJ2-5, with 7 bases lining up with TRBD2. Germline V gives CDR1 GTSNPN, CDR2 SVGIG (reference sequence). V was clipped by 2 bases and J by 5 bases; unmatched bases: 8. The length of the CDR3 is 14 residues. CDR3 sequence reads: CAWSSGRVGETQYF. CDR3 DNA sequence: TGTGCCTGGAGTAGTGGGAGGGTAGGGGAGACCCAGTACTTC. The variable domain in full, with the rest retrieved from reference TRBV30 and TRBJ2-5, is SQTIHQWPATLVQPVGSPLSLECTVEGTSNPNLYWYRQAAGRGLQLLFYSVGIGQISSEVPQNLSASRPQDRQFILSSKKLLLSDSGFYLCAWSSGRVGETQYFGPGTRLLVL.

The CDR3 spells CASSSTGLAGYEQYF. As DNA, the CDR3 is TGTGCCAGCAGTTCCACGGGACTAGCGGGTTACGAGCAGTACTTC. The chain is built from TRBV6-5 and TRBJ2-7; 12 bases align to TRBD2. Per the germline V gene, CDR1 is MNHEY and CDR2 is SVGAGI. The CDR3 totals 15 residues. V shed 4 bases and J 4 bases; nucleotides not matched to a gene: 5.

In this sample, this clone turned up once. The J gene is TRBJ2-1, the V gene TRBV6-6, with 8 bases fitting TRBD2. Germline V gives CDR1 MNHNY, CDR2 SVGAGI (reference sequence). The CDR3 has 14 residues. The V gene end was trimmed by 6 bases and the J gene end by 5 bases; junction bases not matched to a gene: 6. The CDR3 DNA reads TGTGCCAGCAGCCTTAGCGGGACGAACAATGAGCAGTTCTTC. It translates to CASSLSGTNNEQFF.

V gene TRBV12-5 combines with J gene TRBJ1-4, with TRBD1 matching over 8 bases. CDR1 is LGHNT and CDR2 is FRNRAP in the germline V gene. The V and J ends lost 4 bases and 5 bases, in that order; junction bases with no gene match: 3. The CDR3 has 14 amino acids. The CDR3, as DNA: TGTGCTAGTGGTTCCGACAGGGGAAATGAAAAACTGTTTTTT. Protein: CASGSDRGNEKLFF.